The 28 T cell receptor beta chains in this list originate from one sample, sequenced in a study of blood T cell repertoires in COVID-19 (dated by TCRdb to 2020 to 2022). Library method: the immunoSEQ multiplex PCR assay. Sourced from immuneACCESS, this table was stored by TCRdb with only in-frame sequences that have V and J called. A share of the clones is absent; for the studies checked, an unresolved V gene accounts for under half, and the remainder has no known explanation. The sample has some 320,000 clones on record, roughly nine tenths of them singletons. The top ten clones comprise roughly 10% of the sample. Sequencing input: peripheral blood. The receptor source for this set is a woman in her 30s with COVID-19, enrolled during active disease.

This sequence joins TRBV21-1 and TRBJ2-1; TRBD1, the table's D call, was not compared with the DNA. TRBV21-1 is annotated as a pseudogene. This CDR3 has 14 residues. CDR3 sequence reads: CASSKEKEQDRQFF. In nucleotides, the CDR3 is TGTGCCAGCAGCAAAGAAAAAGAACAGGATAGGCAGTTCTTC.

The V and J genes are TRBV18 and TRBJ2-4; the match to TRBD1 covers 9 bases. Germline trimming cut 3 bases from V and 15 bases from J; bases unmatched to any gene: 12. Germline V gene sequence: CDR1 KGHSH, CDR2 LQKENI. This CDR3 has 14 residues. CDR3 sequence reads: CASSPSDRGGGPYF. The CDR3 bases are TGTGCCAGCTCACCCTCGGACAGGGGAGGTGGCCCGTACTTC.

This CDR3 is CASSLQLGGVPQYF. The CDR3 region has the DNA TGTGCCAGCAGCCTCCAGTTGGGAGGGGTTCCCCAGTACTTC. This sequence joins TRBV14 and TRBJ2-5, with 7 bases matching TRBD2. Germline CDR1 SGHDN, CDR2 FVKESK. The CDR3 has 14 residues. V shed 4 bases, J shed 9 bases, and the junction held 11 bases outside the gene matches.

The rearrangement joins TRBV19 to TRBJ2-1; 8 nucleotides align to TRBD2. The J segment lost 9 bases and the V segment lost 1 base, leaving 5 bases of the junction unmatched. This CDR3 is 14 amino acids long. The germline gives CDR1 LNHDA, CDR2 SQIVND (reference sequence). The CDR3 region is CASSIAGGPSEQFF. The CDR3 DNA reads TGTGCCAGTAGTATAGCGGGGGGGCCGAGTGAGCAGTTCTTC.

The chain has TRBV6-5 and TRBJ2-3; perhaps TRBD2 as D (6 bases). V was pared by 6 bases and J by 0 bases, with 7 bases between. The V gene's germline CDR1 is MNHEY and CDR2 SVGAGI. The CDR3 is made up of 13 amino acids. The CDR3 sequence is CASRRDSTDTQYF. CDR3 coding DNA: TGTGCCAGCAGGCGGGACAGCACAGATACGCAGTATTTT.

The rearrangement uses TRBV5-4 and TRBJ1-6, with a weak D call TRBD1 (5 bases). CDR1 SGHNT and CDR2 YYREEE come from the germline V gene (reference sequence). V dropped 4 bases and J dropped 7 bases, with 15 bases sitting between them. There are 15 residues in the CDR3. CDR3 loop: CASSPGRTWNSPLHF. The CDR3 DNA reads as TGTGCCAGCAGCCCTGGACGGACATGGAATTCACCCCTCCACTTT.

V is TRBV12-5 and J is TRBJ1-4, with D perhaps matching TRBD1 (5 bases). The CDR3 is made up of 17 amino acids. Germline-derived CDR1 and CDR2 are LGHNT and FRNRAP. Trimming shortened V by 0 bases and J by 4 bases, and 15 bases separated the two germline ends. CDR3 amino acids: CASGLVPRWGGNEKLFF. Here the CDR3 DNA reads TGTGCTAGTGGTTTGGTCCCTAGGTGGGGGGGTAATGAAAAACTGTTTTTT.

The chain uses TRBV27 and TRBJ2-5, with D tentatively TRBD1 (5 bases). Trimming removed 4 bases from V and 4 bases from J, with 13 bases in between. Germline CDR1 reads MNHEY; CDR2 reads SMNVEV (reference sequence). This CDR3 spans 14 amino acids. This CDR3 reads CASSYQGAGETQYF. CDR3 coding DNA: TGTGCCAGCAGTTACCAAGGGGCTGGAGAGACCCAGTACTTC.

The CDR3, as DNA: TGTGCCAGCAGCTTGGATATCGGGACAAATACCGATAGAGAGCAGTTCTTC. Amino acid sequence: CASSLDIGTNTDREQFF. The chain carries TRBV5-6 and TRBJ2-1; possible D gene TRBD1, 6 bases. Germline CDR1 SGHDT, CDR2 YYEEEE. The CDR3 length is 17 residues. The V end was cut by 0 bases, the J end by 10 bases, with 23 bases between.

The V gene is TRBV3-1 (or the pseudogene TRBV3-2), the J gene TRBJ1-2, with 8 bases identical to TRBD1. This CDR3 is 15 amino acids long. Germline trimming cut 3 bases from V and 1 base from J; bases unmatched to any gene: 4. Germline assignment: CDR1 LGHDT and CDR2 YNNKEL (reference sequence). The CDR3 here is CASSHGTGFNYGYTF. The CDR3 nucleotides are TGTGCCAGCAGCCATGGGACAGGCTTTAACTATGGCTACACCTTC.

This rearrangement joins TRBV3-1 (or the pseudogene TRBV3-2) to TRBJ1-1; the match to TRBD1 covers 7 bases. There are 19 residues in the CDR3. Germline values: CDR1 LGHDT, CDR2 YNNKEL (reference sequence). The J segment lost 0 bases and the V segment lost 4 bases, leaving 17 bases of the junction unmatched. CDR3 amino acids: CASSPRANTAGGMNTEAFF. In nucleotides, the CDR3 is TGTGCCAGCAGCCCCCGGGCTAATACGGCAGGGGGGATGAACACTGAAGCTTTCTTT.

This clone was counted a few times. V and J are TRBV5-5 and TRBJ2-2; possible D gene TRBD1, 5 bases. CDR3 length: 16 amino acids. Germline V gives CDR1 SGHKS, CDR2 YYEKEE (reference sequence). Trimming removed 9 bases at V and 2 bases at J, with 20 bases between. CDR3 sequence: CATSVGSGYNTGELFF. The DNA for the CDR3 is TGTGCCACCTCCGTAGGATCAGGGTACAACACCGGGGAGCTGTTTTTT.

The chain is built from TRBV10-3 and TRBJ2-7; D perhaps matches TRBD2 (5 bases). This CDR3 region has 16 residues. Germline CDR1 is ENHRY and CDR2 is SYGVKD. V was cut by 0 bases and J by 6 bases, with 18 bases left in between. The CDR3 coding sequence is TGTGCCATCAGTGAGTCGAGGGTTAGGTACCAGCTCGAGCAGTACTTC. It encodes CAISESRVRYQLEQYF.

In DNA form, the CDR3 reads TGTGCCAGCAGTCCCTTAACTAGCGGGGGTAACGAGCAGTACTTC. Encoded protein: CASSPLTSGGNEQYF. This chain connects TRBV27 to TRBJ2-7; 11 positions agree with TRBD2. The CDR3 is 15 amino acids. Germline lookup yields CDR1 MNHEY and CDR2 SMNVEV (reference sequence). Unmatched junction bases numbered 8, after V lost 5 bases and J lost 5 bases.

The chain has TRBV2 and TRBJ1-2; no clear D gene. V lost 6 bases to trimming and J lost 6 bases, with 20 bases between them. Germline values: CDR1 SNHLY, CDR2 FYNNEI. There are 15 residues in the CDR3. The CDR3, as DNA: TGTGCCAGCAGCGGGATTGGACCGCGGGTTGATGGCTACACCTTC. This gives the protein CASSGIGPRVDGYTF.

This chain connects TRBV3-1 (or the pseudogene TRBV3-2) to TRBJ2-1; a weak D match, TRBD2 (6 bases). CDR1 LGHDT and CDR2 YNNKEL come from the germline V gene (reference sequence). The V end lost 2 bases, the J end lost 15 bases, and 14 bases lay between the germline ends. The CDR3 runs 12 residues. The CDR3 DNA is TGTGCCAGCAGCCAACTGCGGGATAACTTGTTCTTC. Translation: CASSQLRDNLFF.

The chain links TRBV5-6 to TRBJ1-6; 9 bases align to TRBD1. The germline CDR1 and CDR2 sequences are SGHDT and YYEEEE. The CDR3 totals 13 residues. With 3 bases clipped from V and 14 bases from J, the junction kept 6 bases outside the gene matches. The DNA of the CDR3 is TGTGCCAGCAGCTGGGGACAGGGTGGTTCCCTCCACTTT. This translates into CASSWGQGGSLHF.

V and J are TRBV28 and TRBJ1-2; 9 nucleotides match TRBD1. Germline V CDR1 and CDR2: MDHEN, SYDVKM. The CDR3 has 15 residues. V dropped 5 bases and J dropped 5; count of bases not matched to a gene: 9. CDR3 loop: CASSAIGTGIYGYTF. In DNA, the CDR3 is TGTGCCAGCAGTGCTATAGGGACAGGGATTTATGGCTACACCTTC.

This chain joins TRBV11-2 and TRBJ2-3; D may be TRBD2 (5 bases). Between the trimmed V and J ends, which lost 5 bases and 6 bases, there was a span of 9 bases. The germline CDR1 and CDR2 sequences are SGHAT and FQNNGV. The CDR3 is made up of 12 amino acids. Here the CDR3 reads CASSRGWDTQYF. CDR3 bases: TGTGCCAGCAGCCGAGGGTGGGATACGCAGTATTTT.

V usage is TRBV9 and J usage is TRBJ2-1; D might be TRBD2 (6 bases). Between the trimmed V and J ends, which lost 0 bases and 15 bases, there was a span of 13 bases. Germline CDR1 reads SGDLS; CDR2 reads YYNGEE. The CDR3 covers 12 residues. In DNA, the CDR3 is TGTGCCAGCAGCGTAGAACGGGGGTTGCCGTTCTTC. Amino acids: CASSVERGLPFF.

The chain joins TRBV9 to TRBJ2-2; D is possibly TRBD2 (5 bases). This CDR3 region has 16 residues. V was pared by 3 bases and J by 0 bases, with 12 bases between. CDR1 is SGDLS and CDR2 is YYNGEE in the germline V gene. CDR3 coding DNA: TGTGCCAGCAGCGGGACCGGACTTGCGAACACCGGGGAGCTGTTTTTT. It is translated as CASSGTGLANTGELFF.

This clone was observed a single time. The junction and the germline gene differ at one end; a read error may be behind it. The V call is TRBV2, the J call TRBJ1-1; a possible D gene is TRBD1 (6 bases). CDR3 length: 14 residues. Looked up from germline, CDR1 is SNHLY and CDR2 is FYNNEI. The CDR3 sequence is CASSDPTGSWVEKF. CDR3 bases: TGTGCCAGCAGCGACCCGACAGGATCCTGGGTGGAAAAATTT.

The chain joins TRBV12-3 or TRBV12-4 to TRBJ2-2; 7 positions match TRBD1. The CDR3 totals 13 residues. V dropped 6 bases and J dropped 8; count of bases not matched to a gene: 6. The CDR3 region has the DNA TGTGCCAGCAGGGGACAGCCAGGAGGGGAGCTGTTTTTT. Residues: CASRGQPGGELFF.

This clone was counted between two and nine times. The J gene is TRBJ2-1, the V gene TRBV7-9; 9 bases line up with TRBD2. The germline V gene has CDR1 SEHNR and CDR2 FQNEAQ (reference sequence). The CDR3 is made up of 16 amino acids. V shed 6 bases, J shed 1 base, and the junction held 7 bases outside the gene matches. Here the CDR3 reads CASRSGAGGSYNEQFF. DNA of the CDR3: TGTGCCAGCAGGTCAGGAGCGGGGGGTTCCTACAATGAGCAGTTCTTC. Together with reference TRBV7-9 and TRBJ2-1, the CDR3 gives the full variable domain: DTGVSQNPRHKITKRGQNVTFRCDPISEHNRLYWYRQTLGQGPEFLTYFQNEAQLEKSRLLSDRFSAERPKGSFSTLEIQRTEQGDSAMYLCASRSGAGGSYNEQFFGPGTRLTVL.

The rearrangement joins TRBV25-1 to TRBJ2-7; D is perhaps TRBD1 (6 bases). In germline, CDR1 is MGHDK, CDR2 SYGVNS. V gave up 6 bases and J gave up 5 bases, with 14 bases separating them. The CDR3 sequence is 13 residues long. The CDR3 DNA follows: TGTGCCAGCAGCGGACAGTTCGTCCACGAGCAGTACTTC. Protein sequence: CASSGQFVHEQYF.

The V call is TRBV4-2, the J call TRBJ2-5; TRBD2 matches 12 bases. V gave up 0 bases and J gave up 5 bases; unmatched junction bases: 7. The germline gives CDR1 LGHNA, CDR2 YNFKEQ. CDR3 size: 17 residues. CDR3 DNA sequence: TGTGCCAGCAGCCAAGATAGTACTAGCGGGGGGTACGAGACCCAGTACTTC. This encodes CASSQDSTSGGYETQYF.

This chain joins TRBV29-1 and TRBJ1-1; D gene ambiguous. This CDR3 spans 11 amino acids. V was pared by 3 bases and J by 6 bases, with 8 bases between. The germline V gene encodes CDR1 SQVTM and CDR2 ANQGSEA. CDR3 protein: CSVEYGSEAFF. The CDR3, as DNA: TGCAGCGTTGAGTACGGGTCTGAAGCTTTCTTT. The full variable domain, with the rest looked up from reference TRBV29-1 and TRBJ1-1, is SAVISQKPSRDICQRGTSLTIQCQVDSQVTMMFWYRQQPGQSLTLIATANQGSEATYESGFVIDKFPISRPNLTFSTLTVSNMSPEDSSIYLCSVEYGSEAFFGQGTRLTVV.

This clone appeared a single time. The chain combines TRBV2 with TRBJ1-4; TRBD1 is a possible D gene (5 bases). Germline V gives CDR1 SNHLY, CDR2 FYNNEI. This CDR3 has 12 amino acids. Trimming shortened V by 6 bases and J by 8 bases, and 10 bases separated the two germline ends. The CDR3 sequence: CASRAGREKLFF. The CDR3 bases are TGTGCCAGCAGGGCAGGGCGGGAAAAACTGTTTTTT.